This is a list of T cell receptor beta chains from one sample in a study of tumor-infiltrating lymphocytes in localized non-small cell lung cancer. Using immunoSEQ multiplex PCR, the repertoire was profiled, and TCRdb retains in-frame clones only, with some absent. The sample carries fewer than 20,000 clones, 55% to 75% recorded once. The sequencing sample was made of lung tumor tissue. Receptor source: a human donor with non-small cell lung cancer. CDR3s include the opening cysteine and the closing phenylalanine or tryptophan. A D gene is named only where the DNA matches it firmly. Clone size is not always given. Where it is, it says once, few, many or a class for expanded clones.

v_gene: TRBV5-8; j_gene: TRBJ2-5; d_gene: -; abundance: -; CDR3nt: TGTGCCAGCAGCCTAGGGACGGGGGTCTGGGAGCAGTACTTC; CDR3aa: CASSLGTGVWEQYF
v_gene: TRBV5-6; j_gene: TRBJ1-1; d_gene: -; abundance: -; CDR3nt: TGTGCCAGCAGCTTGGAGGAGCGGAACACTGAAGCTTTCTTT; CDR3aa: CASSLEERNTEAFF
v_gene: TRBV19; j_gene: TRBJ1-1; d_gene: TRBD1; abundance: -; CDR3nt: TGTGCCAGTAGTACCACCGGGACAGGTGACTCTGAAGCTTTCTTT; CDR3aa: CASSTTGTGDSEAFF
v_gene: TRBV9; j_gene: TRBJ2-2; d_gene: TRBD1; abundance: large; CDR3nt: TGTGCCAGCACCAAAATGAGCCAGGGGGCGCGCACCGGGGAGCTGTTTTTT; CDR3aa: CASTKMSQGARTGELFF
v_gene: TRBV25-1; j_gene: TRBJ1-2; d_gene: -; abundance: few; CDR3nt: TGTGCCAGCAGCGACACAGACACCCGCTTCTATGGCTACACCTTC; CDR3aa: CASSDTDTRFYGYTF
v_gene: TRBV21-1; j_gene: TRBJ2-7; d_gene: -; abundance: -; CDR3nt: TGTGCCAGCAGCAAAGAAGTCGACTACGAGCAGTACTTC; CDR3aa: CASSKEVDYEQYF
v_gene: TRBV7-6; j_gene: TRBJ1-5; d_gene: -; abundance: medium-sized; CDR3nt: TGTGCCAGCAGCCCAGTGGGGGGCGGGGGCGAAAATCAGCCCCAGCATTTT; CDR3aa: CASSPVGGGGENQPQHF
v_gene: TRBV7-3; j_gene: TRBJ1-1; d_gene: -; abundance: -; CDR3nt: TGTGCCAGCAGCTCAACCCTGAACACTGAAGCTTTCTTT; CDR3aa: CASSSTLNTEAFF
v_gene: TRBV5-1; j_gene: TRBJ2-2; d_gene: TRBD2; abundance: -; CDR3nt: TGCGCCAGCAGCTTGGATCCTAGCGGCCTCACCGGGGAGCTGTTTTTT; CDR3aa: CASSLDPSGLTGELFF
v_gene: TRBV19; j_gene: TRBJ1-2; d_gene: -; abundance: once; CDR3nt: TGTGCCAGTAGTACCCGGACAGATTTGATTAACTATGGCTACACCTTC; CDR3aa: CASSTRTDLINYGYTF
v_gene: TRBV7-2; j_gene: TRBJ2-3; d_gene: -; abundance: -; CDR3nt: TGTGCCAGCAGCCCCAGCAGGGGAGATACGCAGTATTTT; CDR3aa: CASSPSRGDTQYF
v_gene: TRBV29-1; j_gene: TRBJ2-5; d_gene: -; abundance: -; CDR3nt: TGCAGCGTTGAAATGTTCGAAGGGGTGGAGACCCAGTACTTC; CDR3aa: CSVEMFEGVETQYF
v_gene: TRBV5-1; j_gene: TRBJ2-5; d_gene: TRBD1; abundance: -; CDR3nt: TGCGCCAGCAGCGGCAGGGGGCCCGAGGAGACCCAGTACTTC; CDR3aa: CASSGRGPEETQYF
v_gene: TRBV27; j_gene: TRBJ1-2; d_gene: -; abundance: -; CDR3nt: TGTGCCAGCAGTTTAACACAGGGCCTCTATGGCTACACCTTC; CDR3aa: CASSLTQGLYGYTF
v_gene: TRBV4-2; j_gene: TRBJ1-5; d_gene: -; abundance: few; CDR3nt: TGTGCCAGCAGCCAAGATCTTGGGGCCGGCAATCAGCCCCAGCATTTT; CDR3aa: CASSQDLGAGNQPQHF
v_gene: TRBV18; j_gene: TRBJ1-2; d_gene: -; abundance: -; CDR3nt: TGTGCCAGCTCACGTCCCCCTACAACAGATGGCTACACCTTC; CDR3aa: CASSRPPTTDGYTF
v_gene: TRBV5-1; j_gene: TRBJ1-2; d_gene: -; abundance: -; CDR3nt: TGCGCCAGCAGCTTGAGTACGGTTCAGGGGTTTCACTATGGCTACACCTTC; CDR3aa: CASSLSTVQGFHYGYTF
v_gene: TRBV7-8; j_gene: TRBJ2-5; d_gene: -; abundance: -; CDR3nt: TGTGCCAGCCGCAAGGGGTTGGGGACACTAGGAGAGACCCAGTACTTC; CDR3aa: CASRKGLGTLGETQYF
v_gene: TRBV12-5; j_gene: TRBJ1-6; d_gene: -; abundance: -; CDR3nt: TGTGCTAGTAGCTTAGGGTGGAATTCACCCCTCCACTTT; CDR3aa: CASSLGWNSPLHF
v_gene: TRBV18; j_gene: TRBJ2-7; d_gene: -; abundance: -; CDR3nt: TGTGCCAGCTCACCACACACCTACGAGCAGTACTTC; CDR3aa: CASSPHTYEQYF